This TCR beta chain emerged from a study of blood T cell repertoires in COVID-19 (dated by TCRdb to the early 2020s). The study in broad terms: The collaborator samples originated in the United States, Italy and Spain and spanned the acute and convalescent phases of COVID-19. The material from the prospective study consisted of cDNA or gDNA derived from T cells, B-cell-depleted T cells, or PBMCs. Where available, HLA class I and class II types were obtained from metadata supplied by the sample provider rather than from assay-based typing. Subjects who had been exposed to COVID-19, were actively infected with it, or had recovered from it provided the deeply sampled blood TCRbeta repertoires that made up the dataset. The sample metadata nearly always contained a de-identified subject ID, COVID-19 status, age in years and sex. The samples were drawn from the first 160 participants of the ongoing ImmuneRACE study and from some 1,300 subjects provided by 6 global collaborators. The repertoires were released in a freely available public database meant as a resource for research on the immune response to SARS-CoV-2. Here is what the overall study found, with its caveats: The quantity of clinical and demographic metadata differed by source and by participant and was supplied without curation.

Collaborating institutions collected whole blood in K2EDTA tubes following their own protocols. Collaborator samples were shipped for TCRbeta analysis as frozen whole blood, isolated PBMCs, or DNA extracted from either sample type. This clone has just one count. No antigen is known for it. One base away there is no much larger clone; base qualities are not given. The immunoSEQ Assay, a bias-controlled multiplex PCR, was used to amplify TCRbeta CDR3 regions from genomic DNA. The authors processed their data as follows. The number of nucleated cells in each sample was estimated by amplification of reference gene primers within the assay. To quantify the absolute abundance of each unique TCRbeta CDR3 rearrangement, sequence reads were collapsed and filtered. For each sample, productive Simpson clonality was calculated as the square root of Simpson's diversity index across productive rearrangements. This is the immuneACCESS table as TCRdb keeps it, with only in-frame sequences that have V and J called. A part of the clones is gone; compared with another copy, unresolved V genes explain less than half, and the rest is unexplained. That table supplies the V and J calls and clone size; D and trimming were determined from the DNA. The sample has some 200,000 clones on record, about 88% of them singletons. The ten largest clonotypes hold over 7% of the sample.

CDR1 and CDR2, looked up from the germline V gene (reference sequence), are LGHDT and YNNKEL. The germline V end is reduced by 5 bases and the J end by 3 bases; junction bases left unmatched: 9. Inclusive of the bounding cysteine and phenylalanine, the CDR3 is 15 residues long. Of all the DNA, just the CDR3 is kept, 45 bases in frame from base 1. This clonotype was obtained from a woman of 80 years or more in a cohort sampled during active or convalescent COVID-19. The sequenced sample was peripheral blood. This chain is built from TRBV3-1 (or the pseudogene TRBV3-2) and TRBJ2-7; 8 central bases correspond to TRBD2. CDR3 sequence: CASSRGSGLDYEQYF. The sequence in DNA is TGTGCCAGCAGCAGAGGGTCGGGACTAGACTACGAGCAGTACTTC.